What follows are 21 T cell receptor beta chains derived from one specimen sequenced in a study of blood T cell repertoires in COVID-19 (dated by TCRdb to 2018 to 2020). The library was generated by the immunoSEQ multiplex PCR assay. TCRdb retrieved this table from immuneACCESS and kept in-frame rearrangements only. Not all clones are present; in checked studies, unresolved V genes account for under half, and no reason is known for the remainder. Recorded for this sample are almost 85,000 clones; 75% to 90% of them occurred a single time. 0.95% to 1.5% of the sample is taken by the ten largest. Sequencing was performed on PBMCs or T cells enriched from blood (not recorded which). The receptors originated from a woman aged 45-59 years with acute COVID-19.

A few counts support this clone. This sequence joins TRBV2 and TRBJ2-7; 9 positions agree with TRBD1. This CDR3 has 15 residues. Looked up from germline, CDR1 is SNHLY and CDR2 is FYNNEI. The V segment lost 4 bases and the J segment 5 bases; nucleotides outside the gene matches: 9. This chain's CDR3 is CASSGWTGEGDEQYF. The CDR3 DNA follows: TGTGCCAGCAGTGGATGGACAGGGGAGGGCGACGAGCAGTACTTC.

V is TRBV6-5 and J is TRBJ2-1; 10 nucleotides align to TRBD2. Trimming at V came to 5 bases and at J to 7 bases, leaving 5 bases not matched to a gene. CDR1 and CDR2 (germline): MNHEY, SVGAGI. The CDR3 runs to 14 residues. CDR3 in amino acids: CASSQREGGNEQFF. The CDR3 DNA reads TGTGCCAGCAGTCAGCGGGAGGGGGGTAATGAGCAGTTCTTC.

CDR3 amino acids: CASSQAVSGVNTEAFF. The CDR3 DNA sequence: TGTGCCAGCAGCCAAGCGGTGTCAGGGGTGAACACTGAAGCTTTCTTT. This chain joins TRBV4-2 and TRBJ1-1; D might be TRBD1 (6 bases). Germline V lookup: CDR1 LGHNA, CDR2 YNFKEQ. CDR3 length: 16 amino acids. Trimming left V 1 base short and J 0 bases short, with 12 bases between.

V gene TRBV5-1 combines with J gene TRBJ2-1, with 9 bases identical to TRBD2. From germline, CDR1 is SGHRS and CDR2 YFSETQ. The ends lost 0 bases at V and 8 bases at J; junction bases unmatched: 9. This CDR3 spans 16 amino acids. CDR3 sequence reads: CASSLVPTSGQDEQFF. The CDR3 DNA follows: TGCGCCAGCAGCTTGGTTCCGACTAGCGGACAGGATGAGCAGTTCTTC.

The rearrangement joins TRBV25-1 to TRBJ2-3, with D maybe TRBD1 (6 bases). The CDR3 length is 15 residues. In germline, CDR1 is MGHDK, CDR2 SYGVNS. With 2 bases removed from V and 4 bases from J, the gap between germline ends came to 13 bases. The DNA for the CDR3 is TGTGCCAGCAGTGAAGTGGGACAAACGGCAGATACGCAGTATTTT. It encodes CASSEVGQTADTQYF.

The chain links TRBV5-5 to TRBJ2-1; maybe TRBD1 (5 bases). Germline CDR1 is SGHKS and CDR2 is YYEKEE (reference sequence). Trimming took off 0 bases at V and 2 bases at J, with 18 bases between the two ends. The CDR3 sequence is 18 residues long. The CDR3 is CASSLETDSASPYNEQFF. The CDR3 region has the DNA TGTGCCAGCAGCTTGGAGACCGACAGCGCGAGTCCCTACAATGAGCAGTTCTTC.

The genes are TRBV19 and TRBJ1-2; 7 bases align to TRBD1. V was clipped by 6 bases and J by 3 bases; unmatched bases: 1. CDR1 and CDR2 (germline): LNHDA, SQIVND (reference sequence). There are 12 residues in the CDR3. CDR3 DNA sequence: TGTGCCAGTAGAACAGGGGACTATGGCTACACCTTC. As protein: CASRTGDYGYTF.

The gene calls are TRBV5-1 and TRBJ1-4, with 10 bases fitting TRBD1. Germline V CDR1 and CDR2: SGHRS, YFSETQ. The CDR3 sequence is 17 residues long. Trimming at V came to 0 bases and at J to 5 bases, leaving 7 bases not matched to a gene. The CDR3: CASSLEGQGSTNEKLFF. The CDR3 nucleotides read TGCGCCAGCAGCTTGGAGGGACAGGGGTCTACAAATGAAAAACTGTTTTTT.

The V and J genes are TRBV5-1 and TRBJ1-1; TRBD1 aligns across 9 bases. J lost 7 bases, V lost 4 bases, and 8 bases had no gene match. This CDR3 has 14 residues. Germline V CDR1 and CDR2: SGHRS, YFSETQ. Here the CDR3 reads CASSRGDRVDEAFF. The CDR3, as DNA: TGCGCCAGCAGCCGCGGGGACAGGGTTGATGAAGCTTTCTTT.

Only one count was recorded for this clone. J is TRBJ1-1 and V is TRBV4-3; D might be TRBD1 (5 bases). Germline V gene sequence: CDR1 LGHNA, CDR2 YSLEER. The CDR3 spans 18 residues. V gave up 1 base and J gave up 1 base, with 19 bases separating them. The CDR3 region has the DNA TGCGCCAGCAGCCAAGTACGTTCCAGGGCAGTAGGGAACACTGAAGCTTTCTTT. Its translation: CASSQVRSRAVGNTEAFF.

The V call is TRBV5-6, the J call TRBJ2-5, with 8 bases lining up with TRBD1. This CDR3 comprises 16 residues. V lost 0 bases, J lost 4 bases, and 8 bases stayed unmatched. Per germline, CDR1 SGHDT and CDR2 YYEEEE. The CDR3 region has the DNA TGTGCCAGCAGCTTGGGGGGGAGGACAGGGCGAGAGACCCAGTACTTC. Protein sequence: CASSLGGRTGRETQYF.

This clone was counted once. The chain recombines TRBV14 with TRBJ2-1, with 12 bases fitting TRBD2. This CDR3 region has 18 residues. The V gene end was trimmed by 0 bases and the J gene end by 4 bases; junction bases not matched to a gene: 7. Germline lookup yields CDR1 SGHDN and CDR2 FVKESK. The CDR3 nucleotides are TGTGCCAGCAGCCAAGATAGTCTAGCGGGAGGGATATACAATGAGCAGTTCTTC. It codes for CASSQDSLAGGIYNEQFF.

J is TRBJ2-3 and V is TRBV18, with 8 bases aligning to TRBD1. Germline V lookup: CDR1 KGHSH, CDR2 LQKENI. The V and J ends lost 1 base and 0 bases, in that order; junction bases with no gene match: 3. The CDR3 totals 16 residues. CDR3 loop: CASSPRGTGSTDTQYF. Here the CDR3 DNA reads TGTGCCAGCTCACCACGGGGGACAGGTAGCACAGATACGCAGTATTTT.

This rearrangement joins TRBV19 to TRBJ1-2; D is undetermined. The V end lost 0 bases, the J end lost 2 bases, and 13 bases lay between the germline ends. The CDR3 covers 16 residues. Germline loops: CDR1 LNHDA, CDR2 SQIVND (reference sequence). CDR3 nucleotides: TGTGCCAGTAGTATAGATAGTGCGACGGAGAACTATGGCTACACCTTC. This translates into CASSIDSATENYGYTF.

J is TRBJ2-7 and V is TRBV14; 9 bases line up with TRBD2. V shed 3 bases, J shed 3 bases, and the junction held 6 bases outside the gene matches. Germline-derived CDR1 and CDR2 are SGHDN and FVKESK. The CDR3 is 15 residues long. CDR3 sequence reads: CASSHRTSVGYEQYF. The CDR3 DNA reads TGTGCCAGCAGCCACAGGACTAGCGTTGGCTACGAGCAGTACTTC.

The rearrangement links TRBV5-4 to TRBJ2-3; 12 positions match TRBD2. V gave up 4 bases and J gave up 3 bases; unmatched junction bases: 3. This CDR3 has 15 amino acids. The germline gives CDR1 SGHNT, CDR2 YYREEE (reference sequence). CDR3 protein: CASSLAGGRTDTQYF. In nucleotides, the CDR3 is TGTGCCAGCAGCCTAGCGGGAGGGAGGACAGATACGCAGTATTTT.

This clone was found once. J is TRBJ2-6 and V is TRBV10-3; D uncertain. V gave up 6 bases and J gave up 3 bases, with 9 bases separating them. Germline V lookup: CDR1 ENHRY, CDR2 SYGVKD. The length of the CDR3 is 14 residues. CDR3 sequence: CAISDTYGANVLTF. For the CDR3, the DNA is TGTGCCATCAGCGACACTTATGGGGCCAACGTCCTGACTTTC.

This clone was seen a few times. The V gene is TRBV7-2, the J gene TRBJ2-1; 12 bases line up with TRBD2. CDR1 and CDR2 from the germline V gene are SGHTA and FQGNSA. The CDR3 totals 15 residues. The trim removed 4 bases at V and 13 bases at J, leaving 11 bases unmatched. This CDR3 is CASSSSQGLAGRQFF. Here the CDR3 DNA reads TGTGCCAGCAGCTCCAGTCAGGGACTAGCGGGTCGCCAGTTCTTC.

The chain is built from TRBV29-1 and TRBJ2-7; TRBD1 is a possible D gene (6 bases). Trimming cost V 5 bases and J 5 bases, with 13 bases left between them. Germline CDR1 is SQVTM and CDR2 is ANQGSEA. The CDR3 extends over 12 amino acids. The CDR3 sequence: CSVLHRVNEQYF. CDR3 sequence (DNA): TGCAGCGTTCTGCACAGGGTTAACGAGCAGTACTTC.

For the CDR3, the DNA is TGCAGCGTTGAAGCGGGGGGCTGGGAAGAAGCTTTCTTT. Translated, it gives CSVEAGGWEEAFF. The V gene is TRBV29-1, the J gene TRBJ1-1; tentatively, D is TRBD1 (6 bases). CDR3 length: 13 amino acids. Trimming cost V 1 base and J 8 bases, with 14 bases left between them. Germline loops: CDR1 SQVTM, CDR2 ANQGSEA.

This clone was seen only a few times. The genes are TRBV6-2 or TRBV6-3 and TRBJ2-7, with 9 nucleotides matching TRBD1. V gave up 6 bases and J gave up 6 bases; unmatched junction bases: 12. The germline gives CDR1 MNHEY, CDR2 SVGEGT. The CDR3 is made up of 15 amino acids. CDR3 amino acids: CASSHAGTGTGEQYF. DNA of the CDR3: TGTGCCAGCAGCCACGCCGGGACAGGGACTGGCGAGCAGTACTTC.